This passage covers 25 T cell receptor beta chains from one sample sequenced in a study of blood T cell repertoires in COVID-19. Using immunoSEQ multiplex PCR, the repertoire was profiled, and TCRdb retains in-frame clones only, with some absent. This table holds over 100,000 clones, roughly 80% found once. The sample was peripheral blood. Receptors were obtained from a woman of 80 years or more with active or convalescent COVID-19.

V usage is TRBV28 and J usage is TRBJ1-2, with D possibly being TRBD1 (6 bases). Germline V gene lookup returns CDR1 MDHEN and CDR2 SYDVKM. V was pared by 3 bases and J by 4 bases, with 12 bases between. CDR3 length: 14 amino acids. CDR3 sequence (DNA): TGTGCCAGCAGTTTCGAGTTAGGGGGCTATGGCTACACCTTC. Its protein is CASSFELGGYGYTF.

This clone turned up a few times. The chain uses TRBV30 and TRBJ1-5; D might be TRBD1 (5 bases). The CDR3 spans 14 residues. Germline-derived CDR1 and CDR2 are GTSNPN and SVGIG (reference sequence). Between the trimmed V and J ends, which lost 2 bases and 3 bases, there was a span of 11 bases. CDR3 sequence: CAWSSGTSNQPQHF. The CDR3 bases are TGTGCCTGGAGTTCCGGGACTTCCAATCAGCCCCAGCATTTT.

The chain has TRBV9 and TRBJ2-1; possibly TRBD2 for D (6 bases). From germline, CDR1 is SGDLS and CDR2 YYNGEE. Trimming cost V 4 bases and J 7 bases, with 21 bases left between them. This CDR3 comprises 16 residues. CDR3 residues: CASSFSTWDGGNEQFF. Written as DNA, the CDR3 is TGTGCCAGCAGCTTCTCGACCTGGGACGGAGGGAATGAGCAGTTCTTC.

The chain employs TRBV7-2 and TRBJ1-1; D is perhaps TRBD1 (6 bases). V dropped 4 bases and J dropped 1 base, with 10 bases sitting between them. The CDR3 is 14 residues long. Germline V gene lookup returns CDR1 SGHTA and CDR2 FQGNSA. The CDR3 bases are TGTGCCAGCAGCTCCGGGACAAAGAACACTGAAGCTTTCTTT. Protein: CASSSGTKNTEAFF.

The rearrangement links TRBV24-1 to TRBJ2-5, with 8 bases that match TRBD1. The V and J ends lost 1 base and 4 bases, in that order; junction bases with no gene match: 10. The CDR3 loop spans 17 amino acids. Germline-derived CDR1 and CDR2 are KGHDR and SFDVKD. The CDR3, as DNA: TGTGCCACCAGTGATTTCAGCCGGACAGGGAGTGGAGAGACCCAGTACTTC. It translates to CATSDFSRTGSGETQYF.

This clone has more than one count but fewer than ten. The rearrangement joins TRBV10-3 to TRBJ2-1; 13 bases match TRBD2. V was pared by 0 bases and J by 8 bases, with 4 bases of the junction left unmatched. Germline lookup yields CDR1 ENHRY and CDR2 SYGVKD. The CDR3 consists of 16 residues. The DNA for the CDR3 is TGTGCCATCAGTGAGTCCCGGACTAGCGGGAGAGATGAGCAGTTCTTC. It codes for CAISESRTSGRDEQFF.

V usage is TRBV6-5 and J usage is TRBJ2-1; 7 bases align to TRBD1. Germline assignment: CDR1 MNHEY and CDR2 SVGAGI. The CDR3 has 15 amino acids. Trimming cost V 3 bases and J 2 bases; bases outside gene matches: 4. The CDR3 DNA is TGTGCCAGCAGTTATGGCCAGGGGGCCTACAATGAGCAGTTCTTC. Protein product: CASSYGQGAYNEQFF.

This clone was seen just once. The chain is built from TRBV2 and TRBJ1-5, with D possibly TRBD1 on 6 matching bases. This CDR3 comprises 16 residues. V was clipped by 7 bases and J by 4 bases, with 20 bases between them. CDR1 SNHLY and CDR2 FYNNEI come from the germline V gene. The CDR3 region is CASKKGDTGGNQPQHF. In DNA, the CDR3 is TGTGCCAGCAAGAAAGGGGACACTGGGGGAAATCAGCCCCAGCATTTT.

CDR3 amino acids: CASSPHPNQPQHF. The CDR3 coding sequence is TGTGCCAGCAGCCCCCATCCCAATCAGCCCCAGCATTTT. V is TRBV7-2 and J is TRBJ1-5; D gene unclear. Trimming cost V 5 bases and J 3 bases, with 8 bases left between them. Germline-derived CDR1 and CDR2 are SGHTA and FQGNSA. The CDR3 is made up of 13 amino acids.

The gene calls are TRBV11-1 and TRBJ2-4; a possible D gene is TRBD1 (5 bases). The CDR3 length is 15 residues. The V and J ends lost 2 bases and 8 bases respectively, with 16 bases between them. Germline CDR1 reads SGHAT; CDR2 reads FQDESV (reference sequence). The CDR3 DNA reads TGTGCCAGCAGCTTATCCCGTTCAGGGCTGGACATTCAGTACTTC. This encodes CASSLSRSGLDIQYF.

V is TRBV25-1 and J is TRBJ1-4; 12 bases match TRBD1. Germline loops: CDR1 MGHDK, CDR2 SYGVNS. V was pared by 4 bases and J by 10 bases, with 7 bases of the junction left unmatched. The CDR3 sequence is 15 residues long. CDR3 sequence (DNA): TGTGCCAGCAGTGCCCCCGGGACAGGGGGCCGAAAACTGTTTTTT. Protein: CASSAPGTGGRKLFF.

V usage is TRBV19 and J usage is TRBJ2-7; D is uncertain. V was cut by 0 bases and J by 3 bases, with 9 bases left in between. Germline loops: CDR1 LNHDA, CDR2 SQIVND (reference sequence). The CDR3 length is 14 residues. The CDR3 region is CASSIERQSYEQYF. In DNA, the CDR3 is TGTGCCAGTAGTATAGAGCGGCAGAGCTACGAGCAGTACTTC.

The rearrangement links TRBV29-1 to TRBJ2-1, with 9 bases that match TRBD2. The germline CDR1 and CDR2 sequences are SQVTM and ANQGSEA. This CDR3 has 14 residues. Unmatched junction bases numbered 5, after V lost 4 bases and J lost 4 bases. The CDR3 protein is CSVVPSGRYNEQFF. The DNA for the CDR3 is TGCAGCGTTGTGCCGAGCGGGAGGTACAATGAGCAGTTCTTC.

This clone was counted a few times. The chain has TRBV5-1 and TRBJ1-2, with D perhaps matching TRBD1 (6 bases). This CDR3 region has 15 residues. Germline values: CDR1 SGHRS, CDR2 YFSETQ. Trimming stripped 0 bases from V and 6 bases from J, with 15 bases between. Here the CDR3 reads CASSLVPGERDGYTF. The CDR3, as DNA: TGCGCCAGCAGCTTGGTGCCAGGGGAACGGGATGGCTACACCTTC.

The CDR3 reads CASSPTGGQPQHF. The CDR3 DNA is TGCGCCAGCAGCCCAACCGGGGGTCAGCCCCAGCATTTT. This chain links TRBV5-1 with TRBJ1-5; possible D gene TRBD1, 5 bases. The CDR3 contains 13 residues. Trimming removed 4 bases from V and 6 bases from J, with 11 bases in between. CDR1 is SGHRS and CDR2 is YFSETQ in the germline V gene.

The V call is TRBV3-1 (or the pseudogene TRBV3-2), the J call TRBJ1-6; unclear D gene. Germline V gene data show CDR1 as LGHDT and CDR2 as YNNKEL (reference sequence). This CDR3 comprises 14 residues. Trimming removed 1 base at V and 7 bases at J, with 8 bases between. This CDR3 is CASSQGSGNSPLHF. The CDR3 coding sequence is TGTGCCAGCAGCCAAGGTTCCGGGAATTCACCCCTCCACTTT.

This sequence joins TRBV30 and TRBJ1-6, with D hard to call. Looked up from germline, CDR1 is GTSNPN and CDR2 is SVGIG (reference sequence). Trimming left V 2 bases short and J 6 bases short, with 8 bases between. The CDR3 spans 13 residues. This chain's CDR3 is CAWSPGINSPLHF. The CDR3 nucleotides read TGTGCCTGGAGTCCAGGTATTAATTCACCCCTCCACTTT.

This chain links TRBV7-9 with TRBJ1-3; D may be TRBD1 (6 bases). Germline V CDR1 and CDR2: SEHNR, FQNEAQ (reference sequence). The V end lost 4 bases, the J end lost 2 bases, and 12 bases lay between the germline ends. CDR3 length: 15 residues. The CDR3, as DNA: TGTGCCAGCAGCTCCGGTACAGGGACTGGAAACACCATATATTTT. Residues: CASSSGTGTGNTIYF.

This chain joins TRBV4-1 and TRBJ2-3; D is undetermined. CDR1 MGHRA and CDR2 YSYEKL come from the germline V gene. This CDR3 is built from 16 residues. Deletions cut 0 bases from V and 2 bases from J, with 12 bases between. The CDR3 sequence is CASSQDTTTDTDTQYF. In DNA form, the CDR3 reads TGCGCCAGCAGCCAAGATACTACCACCGACACAGATACGCAGTATTTT.

The rearrangement links TRBV18 to TRBJ1-5; D is unresolved. CDR1 and CDR2 (germline): KGHSH, LQKENI. This CDR3 contains 13 residues. V shed 1 base and J shed 5 bases, with 6 bases lying between them. CDR3 residues: CASSPLQDQPQHF. CDR3 nucleotides: TGTGCCAGCTCACCACTCCAGGATCAGCCCCAGCATTTT.

This clone was detected only once. V gene TRBV6-5 combines with J gene TRBJ2-7; 11 bases map to TRBD1. The CDR3 spans 15 residues. Germline lookup yields CDR1 MNHEY and CDR2 SVGAGI. The V segment lost 2 bases and the J segment 2 bases; nucleotides outside the gene matches: 2. The CDR3 DNA follows: TGTGCCAGCAGTTACGGGGACAGGGGGGCCTACGAGCAGTACTTC. Translated, it gives CASSYGDRGAYEQYF.

The V and J genes are TRBV27 and TRBJ1-1; D gene ambiguous. This CDR3 has 12 residues. V was pared by 8 bases and J by 5 bases, with 12 bases between. The germline V gene encodes CDR1 MNHEY and CDR2 SMNVEV (reference sequence). CDR3 in DNA: TGTGCCAGCGGGCCTTTAGGTACTGAAGCTTTCTTT. Its translation is CASGPLGTEAFF.

The J gene is TRBJ1-6, the V gene TRBV9, with TRBD1 as a possible D gene (5 bases). Germline-derived CDR1 and CDR2 are SGDLS and YYNGEE. V lost 4 bases and J lost 8, with 16 bases in between. CDR3 size: 15 residues. CDR3 nucleotides: TGTGCCAGCAGCCCCGACCAGGGTTCGGATTCACCCCTCCACTTT. It yields the protein CASSPDQGSDSPLHF.

The table lists this clone with a count of one. The chain has TRBV25-1 and TRBJ2-1; 8 bases match TRBD1. With V trimmed by 4 bases and J by 6 bases, 8 bases remained unmatched. Germline V CDR1 and CDR2: MGHDK, SYGVNS. The CDR3 is made up of 15 amino acids. This CDR3 is CASSAPGTGLNEQFF. As DNA, the CDR3 is TGTGCCAGCAGTGCTCCAGGGACAGGACTCAATGAGCAGTTCTTC.

The chain links TRBV5-8 to TRBJ1-6; 7 bases fit TRBD1. The CDR3 length is 16 residues. Germline V gene sequence: CDR1 SGHTS, CDR2 YDEGEE. Trimming at V came to 3 bases and at J to 9 bases, leaving 12 bases not matched to a gene. CDR3 sequence reads: CASSSTGEGSGSPLHF. The CDR3 DNA sequence: TGTGCCAGCAGCTCAACAGGGGAAGGATCAGGTTCACCCCTCCACTTT.